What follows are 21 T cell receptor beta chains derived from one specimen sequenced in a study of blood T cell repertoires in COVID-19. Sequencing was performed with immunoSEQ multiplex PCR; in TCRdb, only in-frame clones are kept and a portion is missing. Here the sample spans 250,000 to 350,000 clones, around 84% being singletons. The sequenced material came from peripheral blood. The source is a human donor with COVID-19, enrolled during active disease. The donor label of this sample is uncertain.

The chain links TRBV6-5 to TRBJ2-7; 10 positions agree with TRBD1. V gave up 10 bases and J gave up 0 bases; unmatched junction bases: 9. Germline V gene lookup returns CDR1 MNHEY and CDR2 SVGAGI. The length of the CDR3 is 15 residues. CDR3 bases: TGTGCCACCACACTTGGGACAGGGGACTCCTACGAGCAGTACTTC. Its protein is CATTLGTGDSYEQYF.

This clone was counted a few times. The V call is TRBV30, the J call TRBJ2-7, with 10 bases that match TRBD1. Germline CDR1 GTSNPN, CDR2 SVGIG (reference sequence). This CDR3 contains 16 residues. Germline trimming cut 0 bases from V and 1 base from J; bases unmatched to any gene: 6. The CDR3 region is CAWSVPTGGGSYEQYF. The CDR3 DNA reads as TGTGCCTGGAGTGTCCCGACAGGGGGCGGTTCCTACGAGCAGTACTTC.

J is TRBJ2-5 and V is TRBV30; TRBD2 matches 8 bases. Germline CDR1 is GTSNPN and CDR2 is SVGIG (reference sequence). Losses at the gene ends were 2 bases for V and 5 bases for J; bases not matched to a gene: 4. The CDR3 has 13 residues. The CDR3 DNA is TGTGCCTGGAGTAGCGGGAGTCCCGAGACCCAGTACTTC. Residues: CAWSSGSPETQYF.

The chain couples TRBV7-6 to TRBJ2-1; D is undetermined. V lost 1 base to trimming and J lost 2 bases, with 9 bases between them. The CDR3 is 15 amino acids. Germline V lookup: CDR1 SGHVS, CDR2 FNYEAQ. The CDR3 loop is CASSLGHFTYNEQFF. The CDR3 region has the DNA TGTGCCAGCAGCTTAGGACACTTCACCTACAATGAGCAGTTCTTC.

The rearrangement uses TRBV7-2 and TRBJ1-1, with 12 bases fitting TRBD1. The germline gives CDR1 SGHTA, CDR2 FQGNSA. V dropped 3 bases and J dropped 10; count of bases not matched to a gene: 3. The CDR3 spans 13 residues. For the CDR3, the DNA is TGTGCCAGCAGCTTGGGACAGGGGGCGACAGCTTTCTTT. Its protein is CASSLGQGATAFF. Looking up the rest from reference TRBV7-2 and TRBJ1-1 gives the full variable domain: GAGVSQSPSNKVTEKGKDVELRCDPISGHTALYWYRQSLGQGLEFLIYFQGNSAPDKSGLPSDRFSAERTGGSVSTLTIQRTQQEDSAVYLCASSLGQGATAFFGQGTRLTVV.

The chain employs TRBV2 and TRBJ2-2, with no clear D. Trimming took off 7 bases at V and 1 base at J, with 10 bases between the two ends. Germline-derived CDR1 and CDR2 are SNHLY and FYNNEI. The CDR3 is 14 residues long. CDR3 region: CASNFLGNTGELFF. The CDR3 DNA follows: TGTGCCAGCAACTTTCTCGGGAACACCGGGGAGCTGTTTTTT.

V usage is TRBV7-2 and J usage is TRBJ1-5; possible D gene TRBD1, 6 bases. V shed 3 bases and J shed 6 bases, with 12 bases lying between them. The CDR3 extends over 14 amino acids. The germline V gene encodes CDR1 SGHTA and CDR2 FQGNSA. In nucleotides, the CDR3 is TGTGCCAGCAGCTTCAGGGGCTACGGTCAGCCCCAGCATTTT. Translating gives CASSFRGYGQPQHF.

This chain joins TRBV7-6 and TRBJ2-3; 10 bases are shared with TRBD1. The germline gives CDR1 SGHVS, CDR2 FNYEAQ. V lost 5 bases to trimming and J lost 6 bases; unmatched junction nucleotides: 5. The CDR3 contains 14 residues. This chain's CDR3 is CASSRDRGGDTQYF. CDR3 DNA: TGTGCCAGCAGCCGGGACAGGGGAGGGGATACGCAGTATTTT.

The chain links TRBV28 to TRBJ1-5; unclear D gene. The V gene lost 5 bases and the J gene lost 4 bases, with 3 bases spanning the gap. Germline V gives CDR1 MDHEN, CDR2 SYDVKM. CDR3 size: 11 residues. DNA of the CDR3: TGTGCCAGCAGTCCGAATCAGCCCCAGCATTTT. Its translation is CASSPNQPQHF.

CDR3 amino acids: CASSPRDSYEQYF. The CDR3 nucleotides read TGTGCCAGCTCACCACGCGACTCCTACGAGCAGTACTTC. The rearrangement joins TRBV18 to TRBJ2-7; D not certain. V gave up 1 base and J gave up 0 bases, with 4 bases separating them. The CDR3 covers 13 residues. Germline CDR1 and CDR2: KGHSH and LQKENI.

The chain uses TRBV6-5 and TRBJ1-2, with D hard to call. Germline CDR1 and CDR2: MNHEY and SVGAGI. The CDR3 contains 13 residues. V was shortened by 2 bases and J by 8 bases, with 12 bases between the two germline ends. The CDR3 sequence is CASSYRAGGGYTF. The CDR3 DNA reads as TGTGCCAGCAGTTACCGTGCCGGAGGAGGCTACACCTTC.

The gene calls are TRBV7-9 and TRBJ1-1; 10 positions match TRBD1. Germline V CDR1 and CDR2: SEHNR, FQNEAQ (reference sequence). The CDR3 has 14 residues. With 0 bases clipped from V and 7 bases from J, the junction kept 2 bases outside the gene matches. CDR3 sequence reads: CASSLAGTGVEAFF. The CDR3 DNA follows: TGTGCCAGCAGCTTAGCCGGGACAGGGGTTGAAGCTTTCTTT.

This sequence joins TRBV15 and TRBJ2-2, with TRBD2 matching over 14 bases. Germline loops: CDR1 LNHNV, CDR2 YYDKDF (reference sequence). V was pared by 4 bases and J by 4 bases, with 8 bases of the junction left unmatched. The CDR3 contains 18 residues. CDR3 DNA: TGTGCCACCAGCAACTCTGGGACTAGCGGGAGACTCACCGGGGAGCTGTTTTTT. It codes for CATSNSGTSGRLTGELFF.

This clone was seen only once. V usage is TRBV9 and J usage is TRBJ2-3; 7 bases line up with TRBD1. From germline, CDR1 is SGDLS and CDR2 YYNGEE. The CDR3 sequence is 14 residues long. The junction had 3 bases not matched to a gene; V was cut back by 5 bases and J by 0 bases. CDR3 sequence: CASSRQGSTDTQYF. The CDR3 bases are TGTGCCAGCAGTCGACAGGGAAGCACAGATACGCAGTATTTT.

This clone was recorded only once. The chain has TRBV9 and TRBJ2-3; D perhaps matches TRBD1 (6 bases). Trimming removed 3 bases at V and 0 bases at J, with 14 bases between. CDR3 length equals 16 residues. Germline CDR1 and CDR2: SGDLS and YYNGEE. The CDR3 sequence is CASSAQRDISTDTQYF. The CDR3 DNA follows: TGTGCCAGCAGCGCTCAAAGGGACATTAGCACAGATACGCAGTATTTT.

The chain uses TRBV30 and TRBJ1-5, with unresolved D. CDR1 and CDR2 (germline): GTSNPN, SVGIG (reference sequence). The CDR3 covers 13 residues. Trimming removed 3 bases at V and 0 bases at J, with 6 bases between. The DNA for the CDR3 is TGTGCCTGGAGACAGTTTAGCAATCAGCCCCAGCATTTT. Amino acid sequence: CAWRQFSNQPQHF.

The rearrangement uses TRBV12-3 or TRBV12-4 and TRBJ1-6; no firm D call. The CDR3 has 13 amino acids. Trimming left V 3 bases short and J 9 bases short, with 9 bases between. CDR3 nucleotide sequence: TGTGCCAGCAGTTTTAGTGAGGCTTCACCCCTCCACTTT. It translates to CASSFSEASPLHF.

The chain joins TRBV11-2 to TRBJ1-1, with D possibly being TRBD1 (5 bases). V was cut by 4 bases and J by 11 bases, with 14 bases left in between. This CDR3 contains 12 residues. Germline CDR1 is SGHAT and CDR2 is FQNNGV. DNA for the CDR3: TGTGCCAGCAGCTCCATGGGACTCCAGGCTTTCTTT. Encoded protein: CASSSMGLQAFF.

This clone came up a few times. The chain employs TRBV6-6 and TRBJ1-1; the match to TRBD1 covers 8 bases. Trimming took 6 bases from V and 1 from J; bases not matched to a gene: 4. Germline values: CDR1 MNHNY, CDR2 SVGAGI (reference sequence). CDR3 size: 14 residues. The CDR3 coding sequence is TGTGCCAGCAGATACCAGGGGGCGAACACTGAAGCTTTCTTT. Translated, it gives CASRYQGANTEAFF.

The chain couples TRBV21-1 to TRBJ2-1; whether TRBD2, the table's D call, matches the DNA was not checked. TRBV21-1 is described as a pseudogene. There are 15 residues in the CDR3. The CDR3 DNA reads TGTGCCAGCAGCCCCATGGGACTAGCGGGCTGTGAGCAGTTCTTC. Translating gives CASSPMGLAGCEQFF.

CDR3 residues: CASSEWGQSHYGYTF. For the CDR3, the DNA is TGTGCCAGCAGTGAGTGGGGACAGTCCCACTATGGCTACACCTTC. The chain joins TRBV6-1 to TRBJ1-2; 7 bases are shared with TRBD1. Germline V gives CDR1 MNHNS, CDR2 SASEGT. The CDR3 has 15 amino acids. The V gene end was trimmed by 3 bases and the J gene end by 3 bases; junction bases not matched to a gene: 7.